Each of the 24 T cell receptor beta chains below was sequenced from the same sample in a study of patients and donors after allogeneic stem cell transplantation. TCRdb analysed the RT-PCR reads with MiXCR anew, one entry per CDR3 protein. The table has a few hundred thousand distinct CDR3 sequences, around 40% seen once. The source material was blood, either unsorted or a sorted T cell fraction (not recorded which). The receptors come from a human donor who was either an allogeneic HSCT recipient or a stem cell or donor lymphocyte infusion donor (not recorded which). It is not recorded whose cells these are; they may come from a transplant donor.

The CDR3 DNA is TGTGCCAGCTCAGCCCTTGGAGGGTGGCAAGAGACCCAGTACTTC. Encoded protein: CASSALGGWQETQYF. The chain is built from TRBV18 and TRBJ2-5; tentatively, D is TRBD2 (6 bases). This CDR3 contains 15 residues. The germline V gene encodes CDR1 KGHSH and CDR2 LQKENI. V was cut by 5 bases and J by 2 bases, with 15 bases left in between.

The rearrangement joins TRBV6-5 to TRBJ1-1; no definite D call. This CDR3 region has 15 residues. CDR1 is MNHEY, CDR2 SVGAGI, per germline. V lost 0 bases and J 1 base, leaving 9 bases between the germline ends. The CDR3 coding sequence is TGTGCCAGCAGTTACTCTGGGTCGGGGAACACTGAAGCTTTCTTT. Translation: CASSYSGSGNTEAFF.

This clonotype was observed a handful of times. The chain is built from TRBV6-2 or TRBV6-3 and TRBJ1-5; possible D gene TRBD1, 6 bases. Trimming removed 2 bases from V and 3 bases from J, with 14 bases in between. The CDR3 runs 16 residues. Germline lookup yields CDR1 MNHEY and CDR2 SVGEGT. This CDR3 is CASSYESTGHNQPQHF. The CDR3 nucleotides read TGTGCCAGCAGTTACGAGTCGACAGGACACAATCAGCCCCAGCATTTT.

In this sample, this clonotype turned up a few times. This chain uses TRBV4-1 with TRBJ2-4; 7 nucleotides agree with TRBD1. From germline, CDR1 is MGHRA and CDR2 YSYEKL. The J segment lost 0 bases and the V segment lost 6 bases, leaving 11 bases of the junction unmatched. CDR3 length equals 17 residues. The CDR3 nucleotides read TGCGCCAGCAGACCAGTCGGGACAGCTCAAGCCAAAAACATTCAGTACTTC. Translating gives CASRPVGTAQAKNIQYF.

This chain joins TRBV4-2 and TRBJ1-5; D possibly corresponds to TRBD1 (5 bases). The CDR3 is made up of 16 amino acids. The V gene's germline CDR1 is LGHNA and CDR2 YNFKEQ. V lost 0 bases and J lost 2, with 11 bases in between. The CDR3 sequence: CASSQEAGGGNQPQHF. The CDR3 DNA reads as TGTGCCAGCAGCCAAGAGGCGGGGGGTGGCAATCAGCCCCAGCATTTT.

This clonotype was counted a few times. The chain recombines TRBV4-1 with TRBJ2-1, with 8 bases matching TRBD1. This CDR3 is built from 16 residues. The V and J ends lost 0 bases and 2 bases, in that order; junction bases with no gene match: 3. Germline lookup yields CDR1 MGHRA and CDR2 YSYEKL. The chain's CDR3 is CASSQETGAPYNEQFF. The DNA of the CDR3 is TGCGCCAGCAGCCAAGAGACAGGGGCCCCCTACAATGAGCAGTTCTTC.

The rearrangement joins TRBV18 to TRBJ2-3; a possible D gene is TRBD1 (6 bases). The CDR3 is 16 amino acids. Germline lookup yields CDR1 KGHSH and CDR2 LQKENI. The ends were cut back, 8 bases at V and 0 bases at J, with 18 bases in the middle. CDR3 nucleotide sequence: TGTGCCAGCCCTCGGTCTGGGACAACTAGCACAGATACGCAGTATTTT. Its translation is CASPRSGTTSTDTQYF.

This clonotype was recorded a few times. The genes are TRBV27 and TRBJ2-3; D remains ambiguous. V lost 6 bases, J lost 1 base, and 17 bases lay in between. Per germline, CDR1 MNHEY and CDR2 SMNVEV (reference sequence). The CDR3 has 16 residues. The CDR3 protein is CASRGGWGLGTDTQYF. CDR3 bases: TGTGCCAGCAGAGGTGGTTGGGGATTGGGCACAGATACGCAGTATTTT.

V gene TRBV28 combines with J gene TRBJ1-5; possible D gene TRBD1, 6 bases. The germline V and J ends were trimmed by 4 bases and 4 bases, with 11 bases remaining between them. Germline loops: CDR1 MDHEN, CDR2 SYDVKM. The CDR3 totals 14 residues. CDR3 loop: CASSWGRRNQPQHF. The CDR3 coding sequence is TGTGCCAGCAGTTGGGGGCGGAGAAATCAGCCCCAGCATTTT.

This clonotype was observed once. The DNA of the CDR3 is TGTGCCAGCAACTTACAGGGCTACGAGCAGTACTTC. It encodes CASNLQGYEQYF. The V call is TRBV5-4, the J call TRBJ2-7; the D gene is possibly TRBD1 (6 bases). V lost 6 bases to trimming and J lost 3 bases, with 10 bases between them. The CDR3 has 12 amino acids. The germline CDR1 and CDR2 sequences are SGHNT and YYREEE (reference sequence).

The CDR3 nucleotides read TGTGCCAGCAGCGCCCCCGGTCTTGGGCACTACGAGCAGTACTTC. Translating it yields CASSAPGLGHYEQYF. V usage is TRBV28 and J usage is TRBJ2-7; D gene uncertain. V was cut by 6 bases and J by 3 bases, with 18 bases left in between. The CDR3 sequence is 15 residues long. Looked up from germline, CDR1 is MDHEN and CDR2 is SYDVKM.

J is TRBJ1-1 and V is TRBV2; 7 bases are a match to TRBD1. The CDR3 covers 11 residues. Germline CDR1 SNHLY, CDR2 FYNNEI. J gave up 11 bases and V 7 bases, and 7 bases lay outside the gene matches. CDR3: CASNRQGMAFF. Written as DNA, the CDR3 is TGTGCCAGCAACCGACAGGGAATGGCTTTCTTT.

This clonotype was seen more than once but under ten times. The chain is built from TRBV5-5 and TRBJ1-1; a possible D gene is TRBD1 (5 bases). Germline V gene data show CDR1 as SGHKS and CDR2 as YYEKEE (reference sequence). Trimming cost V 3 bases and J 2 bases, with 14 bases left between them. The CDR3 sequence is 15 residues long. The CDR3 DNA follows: TGTGCCAGCAGCTCGACACCGACAGACAACACTGAAGCTTTCTTT. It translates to CASSSTPTDNTEAFF.

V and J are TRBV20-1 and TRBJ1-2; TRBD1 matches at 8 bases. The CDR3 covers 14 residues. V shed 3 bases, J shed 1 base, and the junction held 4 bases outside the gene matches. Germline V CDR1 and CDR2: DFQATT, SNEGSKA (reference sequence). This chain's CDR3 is CSASLGQVNYGYTF. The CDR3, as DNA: TGCAGTGCTAGTCTGGGACAGGTTAACTATGGCTACACCTTC.

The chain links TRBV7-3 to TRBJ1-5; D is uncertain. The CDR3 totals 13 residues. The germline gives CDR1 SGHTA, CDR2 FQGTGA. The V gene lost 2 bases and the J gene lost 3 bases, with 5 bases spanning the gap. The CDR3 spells CASSLSYNQPQHF. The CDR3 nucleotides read TGTGCCAGCAGCTTATCGTACAATCAGCCCCAGCATTTT.

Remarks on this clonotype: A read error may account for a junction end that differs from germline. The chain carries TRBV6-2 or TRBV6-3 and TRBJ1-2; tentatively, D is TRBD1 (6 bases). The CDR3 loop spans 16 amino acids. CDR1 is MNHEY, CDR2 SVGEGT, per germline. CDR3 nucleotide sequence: TGTGCCAGCAGTAGTCCTGACAGGCGCCCTAACTTTGGCTACACCTTC. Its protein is CASSSPDRRPNFGYTF.

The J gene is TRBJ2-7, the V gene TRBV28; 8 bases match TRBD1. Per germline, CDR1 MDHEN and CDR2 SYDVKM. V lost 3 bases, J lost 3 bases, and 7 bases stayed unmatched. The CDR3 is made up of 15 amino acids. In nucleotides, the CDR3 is TGTGCCAGCAGTTTGTCAGGGGGCCCTAACTACGAGCAGTACTTC. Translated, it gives CASSLSGGPNYEQYF.

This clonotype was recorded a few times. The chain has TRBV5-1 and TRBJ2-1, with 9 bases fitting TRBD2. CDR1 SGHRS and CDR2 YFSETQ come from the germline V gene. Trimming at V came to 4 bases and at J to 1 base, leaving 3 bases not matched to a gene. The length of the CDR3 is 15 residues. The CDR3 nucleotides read TGCGCCAGCAGCACAGCGGGGGGATCCTACAATGAGCAGTTCTTC. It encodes CASSTAGGSYNEQFF. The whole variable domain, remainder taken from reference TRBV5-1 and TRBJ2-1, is KAGVTQTPRYLIKTRGQQVTLSCSPISGHRSVSWYQQTPGQGLQFLFEYFSETQRNKGNFPGRFSGRQFSNSRSEMNVSTLELGDSALYLCASSTAGGSYNEQFFGPGTRLTVL.

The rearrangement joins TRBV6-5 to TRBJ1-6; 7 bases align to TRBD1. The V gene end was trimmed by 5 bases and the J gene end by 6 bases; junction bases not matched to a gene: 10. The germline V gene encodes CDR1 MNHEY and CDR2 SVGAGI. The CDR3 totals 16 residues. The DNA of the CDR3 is TGTGCCAGCAGTCATCGACAGGGAATCTTTAATTCACCCCTCCACTTT. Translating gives CASSHRQGIFNSPLHF.

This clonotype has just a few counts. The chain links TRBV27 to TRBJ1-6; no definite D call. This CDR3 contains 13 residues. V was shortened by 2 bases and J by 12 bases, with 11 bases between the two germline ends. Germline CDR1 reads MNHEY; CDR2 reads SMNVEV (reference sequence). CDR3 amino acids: CASSLAVLRPLHF. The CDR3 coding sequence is TGTGCCAGCAGTTTAGCAGTGTTGAGACCCCTCCACTTT.

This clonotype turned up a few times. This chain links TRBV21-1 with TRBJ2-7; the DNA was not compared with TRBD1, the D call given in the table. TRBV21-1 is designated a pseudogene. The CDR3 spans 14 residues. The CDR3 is CASTRTGIVYEQYF. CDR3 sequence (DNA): TGTGCCAGCACCCGGACAGGGATCGTCTACGAGCAGTACTTC.

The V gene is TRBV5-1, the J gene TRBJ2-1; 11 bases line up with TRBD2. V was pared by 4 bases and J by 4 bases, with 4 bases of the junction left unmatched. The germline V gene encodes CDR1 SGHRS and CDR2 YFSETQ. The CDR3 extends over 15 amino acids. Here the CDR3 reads CASSPGLAVYNEQFF. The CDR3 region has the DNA TGCGCCAGCAGCCCGGGACTAGCGGTTTACAATGAGCAGTTCTTC.

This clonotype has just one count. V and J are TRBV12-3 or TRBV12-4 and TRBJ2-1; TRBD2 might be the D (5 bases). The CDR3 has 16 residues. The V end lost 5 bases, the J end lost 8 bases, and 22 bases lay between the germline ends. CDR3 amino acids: CASSDVRTGFLYEQFF. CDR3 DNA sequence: TGTGCCAGCAGTGACGTCCGGACTGGATTTCTGTATGAGCAGTTCTTC.

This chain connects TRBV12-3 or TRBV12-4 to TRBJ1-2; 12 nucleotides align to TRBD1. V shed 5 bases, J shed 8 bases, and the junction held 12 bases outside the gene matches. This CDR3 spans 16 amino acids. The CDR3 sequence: CASSLDLFGTGGGYTF. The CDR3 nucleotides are TGTGCCAGCAGTCTCGACCTATTTGGGACAGGGGGCGGCTACACCTTC.